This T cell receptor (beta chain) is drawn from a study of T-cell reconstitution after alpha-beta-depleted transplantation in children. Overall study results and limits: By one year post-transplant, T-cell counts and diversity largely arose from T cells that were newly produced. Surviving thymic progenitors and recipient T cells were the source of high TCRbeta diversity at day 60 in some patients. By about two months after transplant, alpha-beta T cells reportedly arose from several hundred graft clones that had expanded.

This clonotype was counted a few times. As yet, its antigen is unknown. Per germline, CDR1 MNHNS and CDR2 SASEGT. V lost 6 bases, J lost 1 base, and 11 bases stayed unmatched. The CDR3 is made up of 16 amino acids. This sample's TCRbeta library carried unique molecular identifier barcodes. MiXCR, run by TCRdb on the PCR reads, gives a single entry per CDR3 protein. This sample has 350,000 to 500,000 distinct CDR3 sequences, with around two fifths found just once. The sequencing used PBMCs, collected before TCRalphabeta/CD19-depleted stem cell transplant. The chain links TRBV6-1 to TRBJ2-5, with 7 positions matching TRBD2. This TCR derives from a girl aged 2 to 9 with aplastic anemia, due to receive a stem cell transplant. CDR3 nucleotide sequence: TGTGCCAGCAGCTCCGGACTAGTCGCCCTCCAAGAGACCCAGTACTTC. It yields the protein CASSSGLVALQETQYF.